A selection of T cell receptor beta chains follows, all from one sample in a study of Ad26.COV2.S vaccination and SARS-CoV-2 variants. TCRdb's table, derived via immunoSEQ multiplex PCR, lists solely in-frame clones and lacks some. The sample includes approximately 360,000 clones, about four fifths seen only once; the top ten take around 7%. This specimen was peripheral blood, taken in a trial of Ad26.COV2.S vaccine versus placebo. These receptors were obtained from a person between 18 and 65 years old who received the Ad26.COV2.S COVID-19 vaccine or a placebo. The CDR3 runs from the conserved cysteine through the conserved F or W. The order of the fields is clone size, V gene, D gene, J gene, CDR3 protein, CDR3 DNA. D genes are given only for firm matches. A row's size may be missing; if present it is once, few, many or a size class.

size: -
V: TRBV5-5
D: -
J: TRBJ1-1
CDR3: CASSLLPGNTEAFF
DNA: TGTGCCAGCAGCTTACTGCCGGGGAACACTGAAGCTTTCTTT

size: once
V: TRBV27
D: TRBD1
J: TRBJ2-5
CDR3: CASRQTGSETQYF
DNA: TGTGCCAGCCGACAGACAGGGTCAGAGACCCAGTACTTC

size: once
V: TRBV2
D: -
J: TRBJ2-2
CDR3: CASSTGMGAGELFF
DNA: TGTGCCAGCTCAACGGGGATGGGGGCCGGGGAGCTGTTTTTT

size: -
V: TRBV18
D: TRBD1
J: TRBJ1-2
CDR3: CASSLNRGRDDGYTF
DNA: TGTGCCAGCTCACTAAACAGGGGGCGCGACGATGGCTACACCTTC

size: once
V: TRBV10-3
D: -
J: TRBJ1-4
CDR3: CAISEAPSEGKLFF
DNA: TGTGCCATCAGTGAGGCCCCCAGCGAGGGAAAACTGTTTTTT

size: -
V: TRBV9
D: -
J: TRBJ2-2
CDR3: CASSAGLPVGGELFF
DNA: TGTGCCAGCAGCGCCGGACTCCCCGTCGGCGGGGAGCTGTTTTTT

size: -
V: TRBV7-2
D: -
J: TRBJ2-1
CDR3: CASSLGGRTWVSSYNEQFF
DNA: TGTGCCAGCAGCTTAGGTGGCAGGACTTGGGTGAGCTCCTACAATGAGCAGTTCTTC

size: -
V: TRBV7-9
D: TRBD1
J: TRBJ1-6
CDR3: CASSPKGQRYSPLHF
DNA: TGTGCCAGCAGCCCAAAGGGACAGAGATATTCACCCCTCCACTTT

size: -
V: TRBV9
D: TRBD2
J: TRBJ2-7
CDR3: CASSVDSGGPSGQYF
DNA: TGTGCCAGCAGCGTAGACAGCGGGGGGCCTAGTGGGCAGTACTTC

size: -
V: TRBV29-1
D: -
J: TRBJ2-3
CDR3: CSVMRASTDTQYF
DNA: TGCAGCGTGATGAGGGCAAGCACAGATACGCAGTATTTT

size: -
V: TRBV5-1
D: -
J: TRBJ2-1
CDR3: CASSSLGHSSYNEQFF
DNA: TGCGCCAGCAGCTCCCTTGGGCACAGCTCCTACAATGAGCAGTTCTTC

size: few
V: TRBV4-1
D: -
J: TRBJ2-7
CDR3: CASSHFQGTYEQYF
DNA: TGCGCCAGCAGCCATTTTCAGGGAACCTACGAGCAGTACTTC

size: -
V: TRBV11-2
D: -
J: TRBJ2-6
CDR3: CASSSLNSGANVLTF
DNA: TGTGCCAGCAGCTCCCTTAACTCTGGGGCCAACGTCCTGACTTTC

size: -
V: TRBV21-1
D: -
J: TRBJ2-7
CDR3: CASSRIVLKQYF
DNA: TGTGCCAGCAGCAGAATAGTGCTTAAGCAGTACTTC

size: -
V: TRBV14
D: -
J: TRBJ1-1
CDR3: CASSPLPQGLGGAFF
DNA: TGTGCCAGCAGCCCGCTTCCCCAGGGCCTCGGGGGAGCTTTCTTT

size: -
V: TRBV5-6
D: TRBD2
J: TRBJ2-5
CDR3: CASSITSGGHGYQETQYF
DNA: TGTGCCAGCAGCATCACTAGCGGGGGGCACGGATACCAAGAGACCCAGTACTTC

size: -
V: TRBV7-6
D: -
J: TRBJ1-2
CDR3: CASSPEVRTLGRGYTF
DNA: TGTGCCAGCAGCCCCGAGGTACGGACTCTAGGTCGAGGCTACACCTTC

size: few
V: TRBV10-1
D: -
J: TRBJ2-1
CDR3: CASSPGPDHEQFF
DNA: TGCGCCAGCAGCCCGGGGCCGGACCATGAGCAGTTCTTC

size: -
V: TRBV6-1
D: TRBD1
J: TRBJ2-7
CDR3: CASSERPGTGGSYEQYF
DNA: TGTGCCAGCAGTGAAAGACCGGGGACAGGGGGTTCCTACGAGCAGTACTTC

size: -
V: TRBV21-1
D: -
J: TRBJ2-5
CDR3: CASSRRTQYF
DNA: TGTGCCAGCAGCAGGCGGACCCAGTACTTC

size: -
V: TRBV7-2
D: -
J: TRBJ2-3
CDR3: CASSFRGRADTQYF
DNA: TGTGCCAGCAGCTTCCGGGGGCGCGCAGATACGCAGTATTTT